The rows below give T cell receptor beta chains drawn from one sample of a study of post-analysis software for immune sequencing data. TCRdb called the PCR reads again in MiXCR, with one record for every CDR3 protein. The table records a few hundred thousand distinct CDR3 sequences, roughly 38% of them present only once. Sequencing input: blood. The receptors derive from a girl aged 2-10 years with multiple sclerosis. Both conserved end residues are part of each CDR3. D genes are given only for firm matches. Rows may omit the clone size; those that give it use once, few, many or a size class.

d_call: -; v_call: TRBV2; clone_size: -; j_call: TRBJ2-7; cdr3_aa: CASTRRATAYEQYF; cdr3_nt: TGTGCCAGCACCCGGCGGGCTACCGCCTACGAGCAGTACTTC
d_call: -; v_call: TRBV29-1; clone_size: -; j_call: TRBJ2-3; cdr3_aa: CSVEDLDGRTQYF; cdr3_nt: TGCAGCGTTGAAGATCTTGACGGTAGGACGCAGTATTTT
d_call: TRBD1; v_call: TRBV29-1; clone_size: few; j_call: TRBJ1-5; cdr3_aa: CSAGTGNQPQHF; cdr3_nt: TGCAGCGCCGGGACAGGCAATCAGCCCCAGCATTTT
d_call: -; v_call: TRBV27; clone_size: -; j_call: TRBJ2-5; cdr3_aa: CASRARGLATDLMQEAQYF; cdr3_nt: TGTGCCAGCAGAGCCAGGGGTCTCGCTACTGACCTTATGCAAGAGGCCCAGTACTTC
d_call: -; v_call: TRBV7-2; clone_size: many; j_call: TRBJ2-1; cdr3_aa: CASSFRTLGSSYNEQFF; cdr3_nt: TGTGCCAGCAGCTTTCGAACTCTAGGTTCCTCCTACAATGAGCAGTTCTTC
d_call: -; v_call: TRBV7-2; clone_size: -; j_call: TRBJ1-4; cdr3_aa: CASSLAPGLGEKLFF; cdr3_nt: TGTGCCAGCAGCTTAGCGCCGGGGTTGGGAGAAAAACTGTTTTTT
d_call: TRBD1; v_call: TRBV5-1; clone_size: few; j_call: TRBJ1-1; cdr3_aa: CASSLAMAGGTEAFF; cdr3_nt: TGCGCCAGCAGCTTGGCCATGGCAGGGGGCACTGAAGCTTTCTTT
d_call: TRBD1; v_call: TRBV5-1; clone_size: -; j_call: TRBJ1-2; cdr3_aa: CASSLDSTGGIDYGYTF; cdr3_nt: TGCGCCAGCAGCTTGGACTCAACAGGGGGCATAGACTATGGCTACACCTTC
d_call: -; v_call: TRBV29-1; clone_size: few; j_call: TRBJ2-7; cdr3_aa: CSVLAGPYEQYF; cdr3_nt: TGCAGCGTTCTGGCAGGGCCCTACGAGCAGTACTTC
d_call: -; v_call: TRBV7-9; clone_size: -; j_call: TRBJ2-4; cdr3_aa: CASSLDGDGDIQYF; cdr3_nt: TGTGCCAGCAGCTTAGACGGAGATGGAGACATTCAGTACTTC
d_call: -; v_call: TRBV7-8; clone_size: few; j_call: TRBJ2-7; cdr3_aa: CASSLASGRLSSYEQYF; cdr3_nt: TGTGCCAGCAGCTTAGCCTCAGGGAGGTTGAGCTCCTACGAGCAGTACTTC
d_call: -; v_call: TRBV5-1; clone_size: -; j_call: TRBJ2-3; cdr3_aa: CASSLGSGTDTQYF; cdr3_nt: TGCGCCAGCAGCTTGGGTTCCGGCACAGATACGCAGTATTTT
d_call: -; v_call: TRBV3-1; clone_size: few; j_call: TRBJ2-1; cdr3_aa: CASSQARGLLYNEQFF; cdr3_nt: TGTGCCAGCAGCCAAGCGCGGGGGCTCCTATACAATGAGCAGTTCTTC
d_call: -; v_call: TRBV7-2; clone_size: -; j_call: TRBJ2-1; cdr3_aa: CASSLNDQRLWGLDNEQFF; cdr3_nt: TGTGCCAGCAGTTTAAACGACCAGCGGTTGTGGGGGCTGGACAATGAGCAGTTCTTC
d_call: -; v_call: TRBV6-2/TRBV6-3; clone_size: few; j_call: TRBJ1-1; cdr3_aa: CASSYSQGVDTEAFF; cdr3_nt: TGTGCCAGCAGTTACTCTCAGGGAGTGGACACTGAAGCTTTCTTT
d_call: TRBD1; v_call: TRBV6-6; clone_size: -; j_call: TRBJ1-2; cdr3_aa: CASSKRDRQPYGYTF; cdr3_nt: TGTGCCAGCAGCAAACGGGACAGGCAACCCTATGGCTACACCTTC
d_call: TRBD2; v_call: TRBV5-1; clone_size: -; j_call: TRBJ2-1; cdr3_aa: CASSRGTSYSYNEQFF; cdr3_nt: TGCGCCAGCAGCCGTGGGACTAGTTACTCCTACAATGAGCAGTTCTTC